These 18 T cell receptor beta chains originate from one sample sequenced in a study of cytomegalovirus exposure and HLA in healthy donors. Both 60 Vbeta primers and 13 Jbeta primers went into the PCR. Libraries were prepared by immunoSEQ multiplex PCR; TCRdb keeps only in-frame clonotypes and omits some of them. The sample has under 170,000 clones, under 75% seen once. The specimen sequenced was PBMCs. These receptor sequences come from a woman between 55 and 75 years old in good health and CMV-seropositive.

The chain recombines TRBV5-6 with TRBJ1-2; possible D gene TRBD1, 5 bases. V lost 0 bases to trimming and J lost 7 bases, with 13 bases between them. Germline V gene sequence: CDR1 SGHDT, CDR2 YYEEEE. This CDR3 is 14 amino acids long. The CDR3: CASSLEGDGIGYTF. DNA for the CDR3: TGTGCCAGCAGCTTGGAAGGGGATGGTATTGGCTACACCTTC.

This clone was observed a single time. CDR3 region: CASSESVYSEQYF. The DNA for the CDR3 is TGCGCCAGCAGTGAGTCCGTTTACTCCGAGCAGTACTTC. The chain is built from TRBV10-1 and TRBJ2-7; D not resolved. Germline loops: CDR1 WNHNN, CDR2 SYGVQD (reference sequence). V was shortened by 0 bases and J by 6 bases, with 9 bases between the two germline ends. The CDR3 runs 13 residues.

CDR3 in amino acids: CASSIYSHQPQHF. DNA of the CDR3: TGTGCCAGTAGTATCTACTCCCATCAGCCCCAGCATTTT. The genes are TRBV19 and TRBJ1-5; D remains ambiguous. This CDR3 has 13 residues. In germline, CDR1 is LNHDA, CDR2 SQIVND (reference sequence). The germline V and J ends were trimmed by 3 bases and 5 bases, with 8 bases remaining between them.

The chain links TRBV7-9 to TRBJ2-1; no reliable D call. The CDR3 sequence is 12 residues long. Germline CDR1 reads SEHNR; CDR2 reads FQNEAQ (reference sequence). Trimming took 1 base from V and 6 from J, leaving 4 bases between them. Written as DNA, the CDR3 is TGTGCCAGCAGCTTAGAGCGCAATGAGCAGTTCTTC. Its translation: CASSLERNEQFF.

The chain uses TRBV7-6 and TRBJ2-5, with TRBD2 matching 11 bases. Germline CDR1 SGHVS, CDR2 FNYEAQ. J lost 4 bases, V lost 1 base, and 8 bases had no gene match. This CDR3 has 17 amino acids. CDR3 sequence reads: CASSLGGVLAGGETQYF. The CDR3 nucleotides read TGTGCCAGCAGCTTAGGAGGGGTCCTAGCGGGGGGAGAGACCCAGTACTTC.

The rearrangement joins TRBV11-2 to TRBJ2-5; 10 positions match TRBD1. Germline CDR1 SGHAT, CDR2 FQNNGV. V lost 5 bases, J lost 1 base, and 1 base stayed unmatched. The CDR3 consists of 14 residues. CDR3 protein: CASSRDRGQETQYF. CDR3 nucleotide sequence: TGTGCCAGCAGCCGGGACAGGGGCCAAGAGACCCAGTACTTC. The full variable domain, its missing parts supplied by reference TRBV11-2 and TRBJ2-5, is EAGVAQSPRYKIIEKRQSVAFWCNPISGHATLYWYQQILGQGPKLLIQFQNNGVVDDSQLPKDRFSAERLKGVDSTLKIQPAKLEDSAVYLCASSRDRGQETQYFGPGTRLLVL.

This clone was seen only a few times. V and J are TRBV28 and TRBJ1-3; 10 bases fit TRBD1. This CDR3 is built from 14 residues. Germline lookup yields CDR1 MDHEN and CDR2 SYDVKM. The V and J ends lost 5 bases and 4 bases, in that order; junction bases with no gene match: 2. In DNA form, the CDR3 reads TGTGCCAGCAGTGACAGGGGGCGGGGAAACACCATATATTTT. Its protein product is CASSDRGRGNTIYF. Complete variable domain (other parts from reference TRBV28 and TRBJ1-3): DVKVTQSSRYLVKRTGEKVFLECVQDMDHENMFWYRQDPGLGLRLIYFSYDVKMKEKGDIPEGYSVSREKKERFSLILESASTNQTSMYLCASSDRGRGNTIYFGEGSWLTVV.

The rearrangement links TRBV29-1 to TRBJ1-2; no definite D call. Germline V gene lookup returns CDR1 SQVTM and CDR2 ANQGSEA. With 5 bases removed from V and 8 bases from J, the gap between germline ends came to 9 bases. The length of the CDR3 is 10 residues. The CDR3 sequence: CSVSPGGYTF. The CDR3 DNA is TGCAGCGTTAGCCCCGGGGGCTACACCTTC.

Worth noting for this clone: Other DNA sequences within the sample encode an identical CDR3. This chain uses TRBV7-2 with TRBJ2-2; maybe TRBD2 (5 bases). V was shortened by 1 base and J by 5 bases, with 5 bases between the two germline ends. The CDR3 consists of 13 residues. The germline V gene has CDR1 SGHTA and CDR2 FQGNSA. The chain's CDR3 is CASSLGRTGELFF. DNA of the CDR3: TGTGCCAGCAGCTTAGGGAGGACCGGGGAGCTGTTTTTT.

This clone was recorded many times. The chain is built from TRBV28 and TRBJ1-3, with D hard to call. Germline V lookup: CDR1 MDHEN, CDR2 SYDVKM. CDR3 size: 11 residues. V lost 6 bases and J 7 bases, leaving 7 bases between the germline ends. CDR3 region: CASRRENTIYF. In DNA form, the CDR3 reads TGTGCCAGCAGGCGGGAGAACACCATATATTTT.

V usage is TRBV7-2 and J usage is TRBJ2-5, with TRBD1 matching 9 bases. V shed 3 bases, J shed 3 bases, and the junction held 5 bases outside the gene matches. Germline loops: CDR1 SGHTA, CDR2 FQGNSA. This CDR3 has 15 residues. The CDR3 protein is CASSFLQGAEETQYF. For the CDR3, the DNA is TGTGCCAGCAGCTTCCTACAGGGGGCTGAAGAGACCCAGTACTTC.

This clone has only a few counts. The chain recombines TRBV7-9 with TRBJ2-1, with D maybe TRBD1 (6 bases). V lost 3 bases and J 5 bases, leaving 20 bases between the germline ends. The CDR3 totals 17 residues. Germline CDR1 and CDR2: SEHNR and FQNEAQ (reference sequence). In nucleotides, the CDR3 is TGTGCCAGCAGCTTCCCCAGCCCCAGGGGTAGAGACAATGAGCAGTTCTTC. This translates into CASSFPSPRGRDNEQFF. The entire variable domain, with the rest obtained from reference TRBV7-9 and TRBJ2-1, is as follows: DTGVSQNPRHKITKRGQNVTFRCDPISEHNRLYWYRQTLGQGPEFLTYFQNEAQLEKSRLLSDRFSAERPKGSFSTLEIQRTEQGDSAMYLCASSFPSPRGRDNEQFFGPGTRLTVL.

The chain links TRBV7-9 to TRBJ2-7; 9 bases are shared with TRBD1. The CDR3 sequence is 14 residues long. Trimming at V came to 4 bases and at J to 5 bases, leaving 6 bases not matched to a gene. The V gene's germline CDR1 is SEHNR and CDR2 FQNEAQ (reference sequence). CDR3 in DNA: TGTGCCAGCAGCTCGGGACAGGGTCTCGACGAGCAGTACTTC. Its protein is CASSSGQGLDEQYF.

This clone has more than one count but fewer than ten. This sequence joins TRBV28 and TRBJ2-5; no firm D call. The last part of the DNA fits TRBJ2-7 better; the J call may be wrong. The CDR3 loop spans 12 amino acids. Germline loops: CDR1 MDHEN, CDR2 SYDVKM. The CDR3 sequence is CASSLLSYEQYF. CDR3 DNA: TGTGCCAGCAGTTTACTATCCTACGAGCAGTACTTC.

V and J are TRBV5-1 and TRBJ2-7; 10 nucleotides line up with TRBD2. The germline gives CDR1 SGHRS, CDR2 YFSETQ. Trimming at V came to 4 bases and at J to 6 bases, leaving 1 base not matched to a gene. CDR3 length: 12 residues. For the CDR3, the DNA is TGCGCCAGCAGCCGGACTAGCGGCGAGCAGTACTTC. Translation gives CASSRTSGEQYF.

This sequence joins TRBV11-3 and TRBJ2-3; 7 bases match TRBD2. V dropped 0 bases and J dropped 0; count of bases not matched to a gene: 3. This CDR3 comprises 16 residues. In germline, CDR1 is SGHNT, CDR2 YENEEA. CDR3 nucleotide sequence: TGTGCCAGCAGCTTAGAGCGTAGCGGGAGCACAGATACGCAGTATTTT. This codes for CASSLERSGSTDTQYF.

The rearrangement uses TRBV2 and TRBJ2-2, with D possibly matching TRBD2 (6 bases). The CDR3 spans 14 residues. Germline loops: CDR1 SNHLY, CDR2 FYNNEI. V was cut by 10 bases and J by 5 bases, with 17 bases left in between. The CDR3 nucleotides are TGTGCCACTAGAGGCGGGGTGGAAACCGGGGAGCTGTTTTTT. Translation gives CATRGGVETGELFF. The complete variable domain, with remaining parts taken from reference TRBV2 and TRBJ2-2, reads EPEVTQTPSHQVTQMGQEVILRCVPISNHLYFYWYRQILGQKVEFLVSFYNNEISEKSEIFDDQFSVERPDGSNFTLKIRSTKLEDSAMYFCATRGGVETGELFFGEGSRLTVL.

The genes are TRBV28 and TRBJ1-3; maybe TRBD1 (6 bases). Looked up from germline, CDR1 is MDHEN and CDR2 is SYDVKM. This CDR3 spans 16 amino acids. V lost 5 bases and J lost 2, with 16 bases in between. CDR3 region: CASSRSGRGAGNTIYF. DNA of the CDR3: TGTGCCAGCAGTCGCTCCGGCAGGGGAGCTGGAAACACCATATATTTT.